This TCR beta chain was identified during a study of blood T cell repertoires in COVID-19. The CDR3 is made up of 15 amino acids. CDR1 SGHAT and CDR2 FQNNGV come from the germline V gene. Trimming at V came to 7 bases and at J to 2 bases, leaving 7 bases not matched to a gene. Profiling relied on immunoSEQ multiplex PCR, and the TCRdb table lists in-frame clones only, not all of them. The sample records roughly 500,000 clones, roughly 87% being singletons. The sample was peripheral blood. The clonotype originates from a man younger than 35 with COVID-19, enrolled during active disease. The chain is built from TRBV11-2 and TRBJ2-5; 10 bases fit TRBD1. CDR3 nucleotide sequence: TGTGCCAGCATCCTGGGGGGACAGGGGCAAGAGACCCAGTACTTC. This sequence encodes CASILGGQGQETQYF.